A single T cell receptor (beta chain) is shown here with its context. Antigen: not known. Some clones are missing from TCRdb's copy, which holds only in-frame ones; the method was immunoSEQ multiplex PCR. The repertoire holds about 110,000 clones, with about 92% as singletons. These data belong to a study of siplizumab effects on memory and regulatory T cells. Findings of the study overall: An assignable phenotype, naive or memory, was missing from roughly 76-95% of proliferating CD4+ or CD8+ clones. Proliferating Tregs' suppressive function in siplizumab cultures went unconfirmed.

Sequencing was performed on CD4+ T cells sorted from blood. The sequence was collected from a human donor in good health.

CDR3 in DNA: TGTGCCAGCAGCGTTTTCGGACAGGGGAATTCACCCCTCCACTTT. Its translation is CASSVFGQGNSPLHF. The J gene is TRBJ1-6, the V gene TRBV9, with 9 bases matching TRBD1. V trimming: 2 bases; J trimming: 7 bases; junction bases outside the gene matches: 4. This CDR3 contains 15 residues. Germline CDR1 SGDLS, CDR2 YYNGEE.